This T cell receptor beta chain is from a study of T cell responses to AZD1222 COVID-19 vaccine. Overall study context: Pooled together were second doses at about 4 or about 12 weeks. Study results and caveats: Clonal diversity was possibly underestimated, and white British individuals and females predominated among donors. The study sampled repertoires only after the peak T cell response. There were vaccine-associated CD4 TCRs across spike, dominant at 160-218 and 743-854.

Per the germline V gene, CDR1 is MGHDK and CDR2 is SYGVNS. This CDR3 contains 15 residues. Trimming removed 1 base from V and 3 bases from J, with 12 bases in between. This clone was seen a handful of times. Its antigen is as yet unknown. This table comes from immunoSEQ multiplex PCR, and its TCRdb copy is limited to in-frame clones, with some not included. Among around 120,000 clones listed, 91% were seen once. The receptor's source is an adult in good health. The sequencing here drew on peripheral blood, taken on day 0 of AZD1222 vaccination. The chain carries TRBV25-1 and TRBJ2-5, with D perhaps matching TRBD1 (6 bases). CDR3 in amino acids: CASSEFMGAEETQYF. The DNA for the CDR3 is TGTGCCAGCAGTGAATTTATGGGGGCAGAAGAGACCCAGTACTTC.